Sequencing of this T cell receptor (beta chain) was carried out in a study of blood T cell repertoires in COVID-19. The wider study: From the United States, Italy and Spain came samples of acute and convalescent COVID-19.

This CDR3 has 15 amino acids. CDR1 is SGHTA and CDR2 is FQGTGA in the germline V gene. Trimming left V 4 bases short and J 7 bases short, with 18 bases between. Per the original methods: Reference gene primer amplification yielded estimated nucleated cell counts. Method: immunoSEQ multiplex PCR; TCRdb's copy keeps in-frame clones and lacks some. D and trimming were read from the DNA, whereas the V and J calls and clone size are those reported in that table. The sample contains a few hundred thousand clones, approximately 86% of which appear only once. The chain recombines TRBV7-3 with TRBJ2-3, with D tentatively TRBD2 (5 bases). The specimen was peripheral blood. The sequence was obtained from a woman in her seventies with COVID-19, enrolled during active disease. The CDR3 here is CASSSHEGVINTQYF. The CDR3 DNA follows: TGTGCCAGCAGCTCACATGAGGGAGTGATAAATACGCAGTATTTT.